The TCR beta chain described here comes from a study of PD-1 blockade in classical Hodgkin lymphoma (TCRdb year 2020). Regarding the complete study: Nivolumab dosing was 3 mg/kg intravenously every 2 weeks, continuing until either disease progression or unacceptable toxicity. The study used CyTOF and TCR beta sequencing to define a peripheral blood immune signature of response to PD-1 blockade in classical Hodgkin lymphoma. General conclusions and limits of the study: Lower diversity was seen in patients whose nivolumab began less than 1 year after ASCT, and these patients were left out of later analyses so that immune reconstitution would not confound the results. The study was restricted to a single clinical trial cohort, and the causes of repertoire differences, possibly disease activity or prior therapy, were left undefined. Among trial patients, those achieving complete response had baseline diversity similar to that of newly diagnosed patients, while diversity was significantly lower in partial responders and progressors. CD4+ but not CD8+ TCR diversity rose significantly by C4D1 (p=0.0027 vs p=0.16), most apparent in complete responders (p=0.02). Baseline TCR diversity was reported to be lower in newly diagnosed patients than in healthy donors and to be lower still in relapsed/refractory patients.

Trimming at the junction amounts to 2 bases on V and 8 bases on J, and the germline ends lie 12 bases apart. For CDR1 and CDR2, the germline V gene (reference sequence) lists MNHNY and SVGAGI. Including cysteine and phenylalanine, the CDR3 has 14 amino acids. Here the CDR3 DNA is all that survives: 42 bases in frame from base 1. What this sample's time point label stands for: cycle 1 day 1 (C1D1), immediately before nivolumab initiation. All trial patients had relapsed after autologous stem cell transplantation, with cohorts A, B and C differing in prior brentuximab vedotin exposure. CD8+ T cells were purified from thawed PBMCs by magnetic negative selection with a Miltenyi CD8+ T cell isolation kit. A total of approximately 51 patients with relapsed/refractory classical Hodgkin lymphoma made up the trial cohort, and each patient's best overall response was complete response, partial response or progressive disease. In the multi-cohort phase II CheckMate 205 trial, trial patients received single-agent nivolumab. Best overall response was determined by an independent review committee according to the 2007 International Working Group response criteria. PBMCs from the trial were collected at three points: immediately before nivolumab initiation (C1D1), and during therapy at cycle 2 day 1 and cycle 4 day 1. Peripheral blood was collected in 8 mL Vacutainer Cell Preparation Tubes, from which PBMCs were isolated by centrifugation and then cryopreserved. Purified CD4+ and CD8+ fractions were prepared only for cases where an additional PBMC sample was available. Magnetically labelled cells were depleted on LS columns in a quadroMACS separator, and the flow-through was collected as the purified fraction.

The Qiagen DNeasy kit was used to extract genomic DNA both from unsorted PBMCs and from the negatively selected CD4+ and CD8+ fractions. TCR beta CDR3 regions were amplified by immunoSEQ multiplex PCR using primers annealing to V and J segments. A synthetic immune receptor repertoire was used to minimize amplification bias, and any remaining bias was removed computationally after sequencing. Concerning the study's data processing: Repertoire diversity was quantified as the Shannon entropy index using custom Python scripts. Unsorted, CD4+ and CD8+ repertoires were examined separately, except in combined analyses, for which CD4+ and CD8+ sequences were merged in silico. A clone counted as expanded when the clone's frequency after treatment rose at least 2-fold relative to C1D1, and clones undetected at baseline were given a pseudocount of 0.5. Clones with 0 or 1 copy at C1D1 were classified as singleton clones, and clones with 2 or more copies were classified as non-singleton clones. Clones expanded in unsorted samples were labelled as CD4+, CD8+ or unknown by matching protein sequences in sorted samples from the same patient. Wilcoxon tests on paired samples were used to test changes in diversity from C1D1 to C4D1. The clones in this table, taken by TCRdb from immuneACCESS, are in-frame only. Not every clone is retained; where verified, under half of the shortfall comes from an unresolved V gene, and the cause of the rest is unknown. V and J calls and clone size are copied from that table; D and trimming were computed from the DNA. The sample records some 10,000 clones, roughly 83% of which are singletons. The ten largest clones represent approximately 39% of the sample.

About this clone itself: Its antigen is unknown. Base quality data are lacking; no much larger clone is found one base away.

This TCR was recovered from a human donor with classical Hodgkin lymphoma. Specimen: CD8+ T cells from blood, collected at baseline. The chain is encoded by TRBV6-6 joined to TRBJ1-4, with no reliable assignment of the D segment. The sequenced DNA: TGTGCCAGCAGTTACGTGGCGGGAGAAGAAAAACTGTTTTTT. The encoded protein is CASSYVAGEEKLFF.